This T cell receptor (beta chain) was profiled in a study of T cell changes during pregnancy in multiple sclerosis. The protocol was immunoSEQ multiplex PCR, while the TCRdb copy is restricted to in-frame clones and leaves out a portion. The table records around 65,000 clones, roughly nine tenths of them present only once. Trimming removed 1 base at V and 6 bases at J, with 14 bases between. The CDR3 extends over 15 amino acids. The germline V gene has CDR1 SGHDT and CDR2 YYEEEE. This receptor was taken from a female donor in good health, enrolled as a control in a pregnancy study. The material was peripheral blood, obtained in the first trimester of pregnancy. This chain uses TRBV5-6 with TRBJ1-5; D gene ambiguous. CDR3 coding DNA: TGTGCCAGCAGCTTGTGGAGGAAAGCGGGTCAGCCCCAGCATTTT. This translates into CASSLWRKAGQPQHF.